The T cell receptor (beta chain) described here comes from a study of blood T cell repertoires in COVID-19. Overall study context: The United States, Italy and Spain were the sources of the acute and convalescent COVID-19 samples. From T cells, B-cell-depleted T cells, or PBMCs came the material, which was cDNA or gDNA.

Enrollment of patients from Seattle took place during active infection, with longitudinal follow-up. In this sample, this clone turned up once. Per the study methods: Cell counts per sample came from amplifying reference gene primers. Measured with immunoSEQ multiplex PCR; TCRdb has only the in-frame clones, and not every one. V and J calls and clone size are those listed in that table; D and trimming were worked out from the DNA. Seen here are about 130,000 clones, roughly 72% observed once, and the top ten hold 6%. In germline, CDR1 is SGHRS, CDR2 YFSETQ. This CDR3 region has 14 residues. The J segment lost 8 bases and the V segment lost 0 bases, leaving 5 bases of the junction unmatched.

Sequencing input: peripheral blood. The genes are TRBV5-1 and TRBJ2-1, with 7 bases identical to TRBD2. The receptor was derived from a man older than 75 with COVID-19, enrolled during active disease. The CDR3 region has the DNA TGCGCCAGCAGCTTGGAGGCAGGGAGGGATGAGCAGTTCTTC. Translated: CASSLEAGRDEQFF.